This T cell receptor beta chain was documented in a study of low-dose radiotherapy and immunotherapy resistance in tumors. First-strand cDNA relied on TRAV- and TRBV-specific primers spanning alpha and beta chains. Amplification, which lasted roughly 22 PCR cycles, used a constant-region primer and V-primer adapter to amplify TCRs. Following isolation, mRNA was amplified via in vitro transcription. A single record per CDR3 protein comes from TCRdb applying MiXCR to the reads. Of approximately 90,000 distinct CDR3 sequences in the sample, more than 8% were seen once. The time point here: before trial treatment. Ipilimumab, nivolumab, aspirin, low-dose cyclophosphamide and low-dose radiotherapy were administered to donors. The germline CDR1 and CDR2 sequences are LGHNA and YSLEER. Trimming cost V 1 base and J 0 bases, with 10 bases left between them. The CDR3 contains 15 residues. This clonotype was counted many times.

This receptor was taken from a male donor with prostate cancer. Specimen: PBMCs, collected before treatment. V is TRBV4-3 and J is TRBJ2-7, with D possibly TRBD2 on 7 matching bases. The CDR3 is CASSQGAGHSYEQYF. The CDR3 DNA reads as TGCGCCAGCAGCCAAGGAGCGGGACACTCCTACGAGCAGTACTTC.